The entry below gives a single T cell receptor (beta chain) sequence along with its context. This record comes from a study of CD8+ T cells in alopecia areata. cDNA prepared by RNA extraction and subsequent reverse transcription served as the template for sequencing. Libraries were prepared by immunoSEQ multiplex PCR; TCRdb keeps only in-frame clonotypes and omits some of them. The sample has 150,000 to 200,000 clones; about 60% are singletons. This CDR3 spans 15 amino acids. V was shortened by 3 bases and J by 0 bases, with 9 bases between the two germline ends. CDR1 is MNHEY and CDR2 is SMNVEV in the germline V gene (reference sequence). The treatment is: oral pan-JAK inhibitor, 5-10 mg twice daily.

The clonotype was recovered from a human donor with alopecia areata. Sequences were derived from CD8+ T cells sorted from blood, sampled at week 24, from a patient treated with tofacitinib. The chain has TRBV27 and TRBJ1-5; D gene ambiguous. CDR3 bases: TGTGCCAGCAGTTTCGGGTACGGTAGCAATCAGCCCCAGCATTTT. As protein: CASSFGYGSNQPQHF.